This T cell receptor (beta chain) came from a study of blood T cell repertoires in COVID-19. Study-level information: Sites in the United States, Italy and Spain provided acute and convalescent COVID-19 samples. PBMCs, B-cell-depleted T cells, or T cells were the source of the cDNA or gDNA that made up the material.

Trimming cost V 1 base and J 9 bases, with 16 bases left between them. Germline CDR1 LNHDA, CDR2 SQIVND (reference sequence). This CDR3 has 15 amino acids. As handled by the study authors: Cell counts per sample came from amplifying reference gene primers. Libraries were prepared by immunoSEQ multiplex PCR; TCRdb keeps only in-frame clonotypes and omits some of them. V and J calls and clone size are given by that table; D and trimming were obtained from the DNA. This sample has more than 150,000 clones, with less than 90% found just once. This sequence was found in a man aged 65 to 85 with active or convalescent COVID-19. The rearrangement joins TRBV19 to TRBJ2-1; D uncertain. Source material: peripheral blood. The CDR3 spells CASSIGRLLGAEQFF. CDR3 DNA: TGTGCCAGTAGTATAGGTCGGCTCCTAGGCGCTGAGCAGTTCTTC.